Below, 27 T cell receptor beta chains from the same sample are listed, as sequenced in a study of T cells after yellow fever vaccination (dated by TCRdb to the late 2010s). The library was produced with 5' RACE. Sequencing was performed on an Illumina HiSeq 2500. The public reads were reprocessed in TCRdb via fastp at Q25 and MiXCR, keeping in-frame beta chains. CDR3 protein sequences are deduplicated, and each keeps its most common genes and DNA. The sample table holds 550,000 to 750,000 distinct CDR3 sequences, of which approximately 12% were seen once. Roughly 13% of the sample is held by the ten biggest clonotypes. The meaning of the sample's treatment or condition label: live attenuated yellow fever vaccine strain. Sequenced material: PBMCs, taken on the day of the yellow fever booster vaccination. The receptors stem from a man aged 25-45 years who received the YFV17D yellow fever vaccine.

This chain joins TRBV11-2 and TRBJ2-5; TRBD2 matches 7 bases. There are 15 residues in the CDR3. Germline V CDR1 and CDR2: SGHAT, FQNNGV. Germline trimming cut 6 bases from V and 2 bases from J; bases unmatched to any gene: 9. For the CDR3, the DNA is TGTGCCAGCAGGGGACTAAAGCGGGAACAAGAGACCCAGTACTTC. Residues: CASRGLKREQETQYF.

This clonotype was counted many times. The gene calls are TRBV24-1 and TRBJ2-7; TRBD2 matches 12 bases. Germline assignment: CDR1 KGHDR and CDR2 SFDVKD. Trimming cost V 4 bases and J 2 bases; bases outside gene matches: 5. The length of the CDR3 is 16 residues. The DNA of the CDR3 is TGTGCCACCAGTGACACGACTAGCGGGAGTGCCTACGAGCAGTACTTC. Its protein product is CATSDTTSGSAYEQYF.

This clonotype has a count of ten or more. This chain uses TRBV7-2 with TRBJ2-1; unclear D gene. Germline V gene data show CDR1 as SGHTA and CDR2 as FQGNSA. There are 15 residues in the CDR3. Trimming removed 4 bases from V and 7 bases from J, with 17 bases in between. The CDR3 spells CASSWRDGSVNEQFF. The CDR3, as DNA: TGTGCCAGCAGCTGGAGAGATGGTTCCGTAAATGAGCAGTTCTTC.

The V gene is TRBV6-2 or TRBV6-3, the J gene TRBJ2-5; D might be TRBD1 (5 bases). This CDR3 region has 13 residues. CDR1 and CDR2 (germline): MNHEY, SVGEGT. Trimming stripped 4 bases from V and 7 bases from J, with 13 bases between. CDR3: CASSSSLQGTQYF. In nucleotides, the CDR3 is TGTGCCAGCAGTTCCAGCCTCCAGGGGACCCAGTACTTC.

The genes are TRBV24-1 and TRBJ2-1; D tentatively reads TRBD1 or TRBD2 (5 bases each). In germline, CDR1 is KGHDR, CDR2 SFDVKD. This CDR3 is built from 14 residues. V was shortened by 9 bases and J by 6 bases, with 17 bases between the two germline ends. The chain's CDR3 is CATVGGSRANEQFF. The CDR3 DNA reads as TGTGCCACCGTTGGGGGTTCTAGAGCCAATGAGCAGTTCTTC.

V is TRBV7-8 and J is TRBJ2-1; 11 bases agree with TRBD2. CDR1 is SGHVS, CDR2 FQNEAQ, per germline. This CDR3 has 15 amino acids. The V and J ends lost 4 bases and 4 bases, in that order; junction bases with no gene match: 3. CDR3 region: CASSSLAGDYNEQFF. The CDR3 DNA follows: TGTGCCAGCAGCTCACTAGCGGGAGATTACAATGAGCAGTTCTTC. Full variable domain (remainder filled in from reference TRBV7-8 and TRBJ2-1): GAGVSQSPRYKVAKRGQDVALRCDPISGHVSLFWYQQALGQGPEFLTYFQNEAQLDKSGLPSDRFFAERPEGSVSTLKIQRTQQEDSAVYLCASSSLAGDYNEQFFGPGTRLTVL.

This clonotype came up a few times. The V and J genes are TRBV19 and TRBJ2-2; TRBD2 might be the D (6 bases). Germline V gives CDR1 LNHDA, CDR2 SQIVND (reference sequence). This CDR3 is 15 amino acids long. V was shortened by 2 bases and J by 4 bases, with 11 bases between the two germline ends. Here the CDR3 reads CASSIKGLITGELFF. The CDR3 DNA sequence: TGTGCCAGTAGTATAAAGGGACTCATCACCGGGGAGCTGTTTTTT. Full variable domain (outside the CDR3, taken from reference TRBV19 and TRBJ2-2): DGGITQSPKYLFRKEGQNVTLSCEQNLNHDAMYWYRQDPGQGLRLIYYSQIVNDFQKGDIAEGYSVSREKKESFPLTVTSAQKNPTAFYLCASSIKGLITGELFFGEGSRLTVL.

Ten or more counts support this clonotype. The chain uses TRBV20-1 and TRBJ2-7; TRBD2 is a possible D gene (6 bases). Trimming shortened V by 0 bases and J by 4 bases, and 16 bases separated the two germline ends. This CDR3 spans 15 amino acids. Germline lookup yields CDR1 DFQATT and CDR2 SNEGSKA (reference sequence). The CDR3 bases are TGCAGTGCTAGAGATCCGGGGACTGGGCTTTACGAGCAGTACTTC. Amino acid sequence: CSARDPGTGLYEQYF.

This clonotype has only a few counts. The chain carries TRBV12-3 or TRBV12-4 and TRBJ1-1, with D unresolved. V gave up 7 bases and J gave up 1 base, with 10 bases separating them. This CDR3 contains 13 residues. The CDR3 DNA reads TGTGCCAGCACCACGACAAAGAACACTGAAGCTTTCTTT. Its protein product is CASTTTKNTEAFF.

The V call is TRBV20-1, the J call TRBJ2-1, with a weak D call TRBD2 (6 bases). V was trimmed by 3 bases and J by 3 bases, leaving 15 bases between them. The CDR3 has 15 residues. CDR1 is DFQATT and CDR2 is SNEGSKA in the germline V gene (reference sequence). The CDR3 coding sequence is TGCAGTGCTAGTCTCCTAGCGAGAAGCTACAATGAGCAGTTCTTC. Translated: CSASLLARSYNEQFF.

This clonotype was picked up a small number of times. V and J are TRBV20-1 and TRBJ2-7; 8 bases are a match to TRBD2. CDR3 size: 13 residues. Trimming at V came to 4 bases and at J to 3 bases, leaving 5 bases not matched to a gene. Per the germline V gene, CDR1 is DFQATT and CDR2 is SNEGSKA (reference sequence). DNA for the CDR3: TGCAGTGCTATGCTAGCGGGTTTCTACGAGCAGTACTTC. Residues: CSAMLAGFYEQYF.

This chain connects TRBV7-2 to TRBJ1-6, with no clear D. Trimming shortened V by 1 base and J by 10 bases, and 8 bases separated the two germline ends. This CDR3 is 13 amino acids long. Germline-derived CDR1 and CDR2 are SGHTA and FQGNSA. The CDR3 here is CASSLGLGSPLHF. CDR3 nucleotides: TGTGCCAGCAGCTTAGGGTTAGGATCACCCCTCCACTTT.

The sample holds a few counts of this clonotype. V is TRBV20-1 and J is TRBJ2-1, with 11 positions matching TRBD2. Germline CDR1 and CDR2: DFQATT and SNEGSKA (reference sequence). The CDR3 spans 15 residues. V shed 3 bases and J 2 bases; nucleotides not matched to a gene: 3. CDR3 region: CSASYSGRAYNEQFF. The CDR3 DNA reads TGCAGTGCTAGCTATAGCGGGAGGGCCTACAATGAGCAGTTCTTC.

This clonotype was detected ten times or more. The V call is TRBV20-1, the J call TRBJ2-5, with D perhaps matching TRBD1 (6 bases). Trimming stripped 8 bases from V and 2 bases from J, with 12 bases between. Germline V lookup: CDR1 DFQATT, CDR2 SNEGSKA (reference sequence). The CDR3 sequence is 12 residues long. The CDR3 bases are TGCAGTCCCGGACAGCAACAAGAGACCCAGTACTTC. Its translation: CSPGQQQETQYF.

This clonotype was detected only a few times. V gene TRBV7-2 combines with J gene TRBJ2-2; the match to TRBD1 covers 8 bases. V shed 0 bases, J shed 7 bases, and the junction held 7 bases outside the gene matches. The CDR3 consists of 16 residues. The germline gives CDR1 SGHTA, CDR2 FQGNSA. CDR3 bases: TGTGCCAGCAGCTTAGCTCCAGGGGGCGTTAGCGGGGAGCTGTTTTTT. This gives the protein CASSLAPGGVSGELFF.

This clonotype was picked up a small number of times. The V call is TRBV4-3, the J call TRBJ2-1; a weak D match, TRBD2 (6 bases). This CDR3 is 17 amino acids long. V lost 0 bases and J 9 bases, leaving 21 bases between the germline ends. Germline CDR1 is LGHNA and CDR2 is YSLEER. The CDR3 sequence is CASSQDQWGLTGAEQFF. The CDR3 DNA reads as TGCGCCAGCAGCCAAGATCAGTGGGGACTTACTGGCGCTGAGCAGTTCTTC.

This clonotype was detected ten times or more. This chain joins TRBV7-8 and TRBJ2-5; D gene unclear. Deletions cut 2 bases from V and 5 bases from J, with 12 bases between. This CDR3 has 14 amino acids. Germline V gives CDR1 SGHVS, CDR2 FQNEAQ. CDR3 sequence: CASSLTGLGETQYF. The CDR3 nucleotides read TGTGCCAGCAGCTTAACGGGCCTCGGGGAGACCCAGTACTTC.

This clonotype was seen a handful of times. The V gene is TRBV6-6, the J gene TRBJ1-1, with 8 bases fitting TRBD1. The germline V gene encodes CDR1 MNHNY and CDR2 SVGAGI (reference sequence). This CDR3 is 12 amino acids long. Unmatched junction bases numbered 3, after V lost 6 bases and J lost 6 bases. DNA of the CDR3: TGTGCCAGCAGGGGGGGACAGGCTGAAGCTTTCTTT. The encoded protein is CASRGGQAEAFF.

This clonotype was recorded a few times. The genes are TRBV19 and TRBJ2-7, with D possibly matching TRBD2 (6 bases). This CDR3 is 12 amino acids long. The V and J ends lost 4 bases and 6 bases respectively, with 10 bases between them. Per germline, CDR1 LNHDA and CDR2 SQIVND (reference sequence). CDR3 nucleotides: TGTGCCAGTAGTAAGACTAGGAGCGAGCAGTACTTC. Its protein is CASSKTRSEQYF.

In its sample, this clonotype was seen a few times. The chain is built from TRBV2 and TRBJ2-7; 8 bases fit TRBD2. This CDR3 has 13 amino acids. V lost 7 bases and J lost 6; bases outside the gene matches: 8. CDR1 and CDR2 from the germline V gene are SNHLY and FYNNEI. The CDR3 region is CASTGNAGGEQYF. The CDR3 bases are TGTGCCAGCACGGGGAACGCGGGGGGCGAGCAGTACTTC.

The rearrangement joins TRBV15 to TRBJ2-3; D is unclear. The germline V gene has CDR1 LNHNV and CDR2 YYDKDF (reference sequence). The CDR3 is 14 amino acids. V was clipped by 0 bases and J by 4 bases, with 8 bases between them. The CDR3 here is CATSRDPGSDTQYF. CDR3 nucleotides: TGTGCCACCAGCAGAGATCCAGGTTCAGATACGCAGTATTTT.

This clonotype was seen a handful of times. The chain combines TRBV5-5 with TRBJ2-6, with D possibly matching TRBD2 (5 bases). The germline V and J ends were trimmed by 5 bases and 11 bases, with 17 bases remaining between them. The length of the CDR3 is 14 residues. The germline V gene has CDR1 SGHKS and CDR2 YYEKEE (reference sequence). The CDR3 loop reads CASSPGWVGDVLTF. The CDR3 DNA sequence: TGTGCCAGCAGTCCCGGTTGGGTCGGGGACGTCCTGACTTTC.

This clonotype has ten or more counts. This sequence joins TRBV5-1 and TRBJ2-3; TRBD1 is a possible D gene (5 bases). V lost 0 bases and J lost 5, with 7 bases in between. The CDR3 is 13 residues long. Germline V gene lookup returns CDR1 SGHRS and CDR2 YFSETQ. CDR3 bases: TGCGCCAGCAGCTTGGAGGGGCTAGATACGCAGTATTTT. Amino acid sequence: CASSLEGLDTQYF.

The V call is TRBV4-3, the J call TRBJ2-5; 9 bases are a match to TRBD2. The CDR3 runs to 17 residues. Germline CDR1 LGHNA, CDR2 YSLEER. V shed 5 bases and J 5 bases; nucleotides not matched to a gene: 15. The CDR3 loop reads CASSMATSGRQRETQYF. CDR3 nucleotide sequence: TGCGCCAGCAGCATGGCAACGAGCGGGAGGCAACGGGAGACCCAGTACTTC.

Points on this clonotype: The CDR3 does not end in the conserved phenylalanine or tryptophan, so this is likely a read error. V gene TRBV20-1 combines with J gene TRBJ2-3, with 10 positions matching TRBD2. V gave up 6 bases and J gave up 4 bases; unmatched junction bases: 7. CDR3 length: 14 amino acids. Germline CDR1 and CDR2: DFQATT and SNEGSKA (reference sequence). CDR3 loop: CSAPKAGGPDTQYI. The CDR3 nucleotides are TGCAGTGCCCCGAAAGCGGGAGGGCCAGATACGCAGTATATT.

This chain connects TRBV12-3 or TRBV12-4 to TRBJ2-5, with 10 bases matching TRBD2. The V segment lost 2 bases and the J segment 5 bases; nucleotides outside the gene matches: 2. The CDR3 is made up of 14 amino acids. The CDR3: CASSLTSGIETQYF. Here the CDR3 DNA reads TGTGCCAGCAGTTTAACTAGCGGGATCGAGACCCAGTACTTC.

This clonotype was detected only a few times. The J gene is TRBJ2-1, the V gene TRBV5-1; D not resolved. The CDR3 is 13 amino acids. Germline V gene data show CDR1 as SGHRS and CDR2 as YFSETQ. The ends were cut back, 5 bases at V and 0 bases at J, with 6 bases in the middle. As DNA, the CDR3 is TGCGCCAGCAGGTCGGTCTCCTACAATGAGCAGTTCTTC. It specifies CASRSVSYNEQFF. The variable domain in full, completed from reference TRBV5-1 and TRBJ2-1, reads KAGVTQTPRYLIKTRGQQVTLSCSPISGHRSVSWYQQTPGQGLQFLFEYFSETQRNKGNFPGRFSGRQFSNSRSEMNVSTLELGDSALYLCASRSVSYNEQFFGPGTRLTVL.